The clone carrying this TCR beta chain was counted a single time. A junction end diverges from the germline sequence, so it may reflect a read error. This record comes from a study of neurological immune-mediated disorders. It was by 5'RACE with 10-nucleotide random UMIs that the cDNA was made. TCRdb processed the 5' RACE reads anew with MiXCR; each CDR3 protein has one entry. The data contain roughly 30,000 distinct CDR3 sequences, approximately 5% of them singletons. Germline V gene sequence: CDR1 SGHTA, CDR2 FQGTGA. The CDR3 spans 14 residues. Input material: CD4+ T cells from blood. This clonotype was obtained from a woman between 50 and 59 years old in good health. V gene TRBV7-3 combines with J gene TRBJ2-2; the D is unclear. The CDR3 here is CDSSLVANTGELFF. The DNA for the CDR3 is TGTGACAGCAGCTTAGTCGCGAACACCGGGGAGCTGTTTTTT.